The next 22 T cell receptor beta chains were all read from a single sample in a study of T-cell reconstitution after alpha-beta-depleted transplantation in children. Preparation of the TCRbeta library used unique molecular identifiers. TCRdb processed the PCR reads anew with MiXCR; each CDR3 protein has one entry. There are approximately 400,000 distinct CDR3 sequences in the sample; roughly a tenth occur only once, and approximately 5% lies in the top ten. Source: PBMCs from the stem cell graft donor, taken from the stem cell graft. Receptor source: a human donor who donated a stem cell graft to a child with acute myeloid leukemia.

The chain joins TRBV5-1 to TRBJ1-4; unclear D gene. Per the germline V gene, CDR1 is SGHRS and CDR2 is YFSETQ. Trimming stripped 0 bases from V and 7 bases from J, with 16 bases between. The CDR3 consists of 16 residues. The DNA for the CDR3 is TGCGCCAGCAGCTTGGCCGGGCGGGCGTCGGCTGAAAAACTGTTTTTT. Translating it yields CASSLAGRASAEKLFF.

The chain recombines TRBV6-2 or TRBV6-3 with TRBJ2-1, with 13 bases lining up with TRBD2. CDR1 MNHEY and CDR2 SVGEGT come from the germline V gene. There are 14 residues in the CDR3. J was trimmed by 8 bases and V by 7 bases; bases with no gene match: 5. The CDR3 protein is CASKRTSGRDEQFF. The CDR3 bases are TGTGCCAGCAAAAGGACTAGCGGGAGAGATGAGCAGTTCTTC.

J is TRBJ2-2 and V is TRBV5-5, with 8 bases lining up with TRBD1. The ends lost 1 base at V and 6 bases at J; junction bases unmatched: 2. CDR1 and CDR2 from the germline V gene are SGHKS and YYEKEE (reference sequence). The CDR3 is 14 residues long. The CDR3 loop reads CASSLPQGAGELFF. CDR3 nucleotides: TGTGCCAGCAGCTTGCCACAGGGGGCCGGGGAGCTGTTTTTT.

The rearrangement links TRBV20-1 to TRBJ2-7; a possible D gene is TRBD2 (6 bases). The CDR3 spans 11 residues. Germline V CDR1 and CDR2: DFQATT, SNEGSKA (reference sequence). V lost 7 bases, J lost 7 bases, and 14 bases lay in between. The CDR3 protein is CSVPRETEQYV. The CDR3 bases are TGCAGTGTGCCCCGGGAGACGGAGCAGTACGTC.

The chain links TRBV20-1 to TRBJ1-1, with TRBD1 as a possible D gene (6 bases). V lost 3 bases, J lost 0 bases, and 14 bases lay in between. The CDR3 is made up of 15 amino acids. Germline V gene lookup returns CDR1 DFQATT and CDR2 SNEGSKA (reference sequence). The CDR3 DNA reads TGCAGTGCTAGGTCTCCGACAGGAGTGAACACTGAAGCTTTCTTT. This sequence encodes CSARSPTGVNTEAFF.

CDR3 sequence (DNA): TGCGCCAGCAGCTTGGCGGGACAGGGCTCAGGTGAAGCTTTCTTT. This sequence encodes CASSLAGQGSGEAFF. The chain couples TRBV5-1 to TRBJ1-1; 9 nucleotides agree with TRBD1. Losses at the gene ends were 0 bases for V and 7 bases for J; bases not matched to a gene: 7. This CDR3 region has 15 residues. The germline V gene encodes CDR1 SGHRS and CDR2 YFSETQ.

This clonotype was detected many times. The rearrangement joins TRBV5-1 to TRBJ2-5, with D perhaps matching TRBD1 (6 bases). V lost 4 bases and J 2 bases, leaving 12 bases between the germline ends. CDR3 length: 14 amino acids. Germline CDR1 and CDR2: SGHRS and YFSETQ. The chain's CDR3 is CASSPGTLQETQYF. CDR3 nucleotides: TGCGCCAGCAGCCCCGGGACACTACAAGAGACCCAGTACTTC.

This clonotype was picked up a small number of times. The chain links TRBV5-6 to TRBJ1-2; 9 bases match TRBD1. Germline V gives CDR1 SGHDT, CDR2 YYEEEE. Trimming took 4 bases from V and 8 from J; bases not matched to a gene: 6. This CDR3 is built from 13 residues. The CDR3 nucleotides are TGTGCCAGCAGCCCGGACAGGGGCTGGGGCTACACCTTC. It yields the protein CASSPDRGWGYTF.

V is TRBV29-1 and J is TRBJ1-2, with a weak D call TRBD1 (6 bases). The germline V gene encodes CDR1 SQVTM and CDR2 ANQGSEA. CDR3 length: 13 amino acids. Trimming took 7 bases from V and 4 from J, leaving 16 bases between them. CDR3 in amino acids: CSAEGQGTYGYTF. DNA for the CDR3: TGCAGCGCTGAGGGGCAGGGGACCTATGGCTACACCTTC.

This clonotype came up a few times. The V gene is TRBV30, the J gene TRBJ2-5, with D perhaps being TRBD1 or TRBD2 (5 bases each). Trimming removed 1 base from V and 5 bases from J, with 14 bases in between. Germline V gene lookup returns CDR1 GTSNPN and CDR2 SVGIG (reference sequence). This CDR3 comprises 14 residues. Here the CDR3 DNA reads TGTGCCTGGAGTGCTCTTGAGGGGCGGGAGACCCAGTACTTC. Translated: CAWSALEGRETQYF.

The V and J genes are TRBV10-3 and TRBJ1-1, with D perhaps TRBD1 (5 bases). V dropped 7 bases and J dropped 1 base, with 10 bases sitting between them. Per germline, CDR1 ENHRY and CDR2 SYGVKD. The CDR3 is 13 residues long. In DNA, the CDR3 is TGTGCCATCAACCGGGGGGAGAACACTGAAGCTTTCTTT. Translated: CAINRGENTEAFF.

This clonotype was detected only a few times. The rearrangement joins TRBV5-6 to TRBJ2-7; D may be TRBD2 (5 bases). The germline V gene has CDR1 SGHDT and CDR2 YYEEEE. The CDR3 sequence is 15 residues long. V dropped 0 bases and J dropped 3 bases, with 13 bases sitting between them. The CDR3: CASSLEWSGSYEQYF. In nucleotides, the CDR3 is TGTGCCAGCAGCTTGGAGTGGAGCGGCAGCTACGAGCAGTACTTC.

In this sample, this clonotype turned up many times. The chain links TRBV2 to TRBJ2-1; TRBD2 aligns across 8 bases. The V gene end was trimmed by 2 bases and the J gene end by 2 bases; junction bases not matched to a gene: 2. CDR3 length: 15 residues. The germline CDR1 and CDR2 sequences are SNHLY and FYNNEI. Here the CDR3 reads CASSETGGAYNEQFF. The DNA of the CDR3 is TGTGCCAGCAGTGAAACCGGGGGGGCCTACAATGAGCAGTTCTTC.

This clonotype appeared a few times. This chain connects TRBV12-3 or TRBV12-4 to TRBJ2-3; no clear D gene. Trimming took off 6 bases at V and 2 bases at J, with 6 bases between the two ends. The CDR3 consists of 12 residues. This chain's CDR3 is CASSYITDTQYF. The CDR3 nucleotides read TGTGCCAGCAGCTATATCACAGATACGCAGTATTTT.

This clonotype has a handful of counts. The DNA of the CDR3 is TGCGCCAGCAGCTACGGACCATCCTACGAGCAGTACGTC. It translates to CASSYGPSYEQYV. V gene TRBV10-2 combines with J gene TRBJ2-7; no clear D. Trimming left V 6 bases short and J 1 base short, with 10 bases between. The germline CDR1 and CDR2 sequences are WSHSY and SAAADI. The CDR3 consists of 13 residues.

CDR3 coding DNA: TGTGCCTGGAGTGTACTTCGGCCTTCCTCCGGGGAGCTGTTTTTT. Its protein is CAWSVLRPSSGELFF. The chain couples TRBV30 to TRBJ2-2; D gene ambiguous. The length of the CDR3 is 15 residues. CDR1 and CDR2 (germline): GTSNPN, SVGIG (reference sequence). V lost 0 bases and J 6 bases, leaving 14 bases between the germline ends.

In its sample, this clonotype was seen a few times. This chain uses TRBV7-3 with TRBJ2-5, with D perhaps being TRBD1 or TRBD2 (8 bases each). This CDR3 is 15 amino acids long. Germline V gives CDR1 SGHTA, CDR2 FQGTGA. V dropped 5 bases and J dropped 10 bases, with 23 bases sitting between them. The CDR3 spells CASSPSGGHRGGQYF. The CDR3 region has the DNA TGTGCCAGCAGCCCAAGCGGGGGCCACAGGGGGGGCCAGTACTTC.

This clonotype has a count of ten or more. V and J are TRBV7-2 and TRBJ2-1; tentative D call: TRBD2 (6 bases). The V gene's germline CDR1 is SGHTA and CDR2 FQGNSA. The CDR3 sequence is 15 residues long. Trimming left V 0 bases short and J 2 bases short, with 8 bases between. The CDR3 coding sequence is TGTGCCAGCAGCTTAGCCCGGGAGCCCTACAATGAGCAGTTCTTC. This gives the protein CASSLAREPYNEQFF.

This clonotype has more than one count but fewer than ten. The chain joins TRBV6-1 to TRBJ2-5; 9 nucleotides agree with TRBD1. Per the germline V gene, CDR1 is MNHNS and CDR2 is SASEGT. The CDR3 has 14 residues. Unmatched junction bases numbered 7, after V lost 6 bases and J lost 5 bases. The CDR3 DNA reads TGTGCCAGCAGGGGACAGGGCTGGGAGGAGACCCAGTACTTC. This gives the protein CASRGQGWEETQYF.

V and J are TRBV4-1 and TRBJ1-3; D gene uncertain. V was pared by 4 bases and J by 0 bases, with 13 bases between. CDR1 and CDR2 from the germline V gene are MGHRA and YSYEKL. The CDR3 spans 16 residues. The CDR3 sequence: CASSRRYGDSGNTIYF. The CDR3 DNA reads TGCGCCAGCAGCCGGAGATATGGCGACTCTGGAAACACCATATATTTT.

As regards this clonotype: It may be a read error: a sequence one base away is much more abundant. The rearrangement joins TRBV5-1 to TRBJ2-3; 7 bases align to TRBD1. This CDR3 is 14 amino acids long. V dropped 6 bases and J dropped 10; count of bases not matched to a gene: 14. CDR1 and CDR2 from the germline V gene are SGHRS and YFSETQ. Here the CDR3 reads CASTMTGYSDAQYF. CDR3 coding DNA: TGCGCCAGCACCATGACAGGGTACAGTGATGCGCAGTATTTT.

There are a few counts of this clonotype. The chain is built from TRBV20-1 and TRBJ2-7; 8 bases are a match to TRBD2. This CDR3 has 15 residues. Germline CDR1 and CDR2: DFQATT and SNEGSKA (reference sequence). V lost 1 base, J lost 11 bases, and 16 bases stayed unmatched. The CDR3 spells CSARVVSGGRLVEYF. The CDR3 bases are TGCAGTGCTAGAGTAGTTTCCGGCGGGAGGTTAGTTGAGTACTTC.